These 25 T cell receptor beta chains were all obtained from the same sample, sequenced in a study of blood T cell repertoires in COVID-19. Libraries were prepared by immunoSEQ multiplex PCR; TCRdb keeps only in-frame clonotypes and omits some of them. The table has roughly 87,000 clones, nearly 90% seen once. Sample: peripheral blood. These receptor sequences come from a woman older than 75 with active COVID-19.

The sample holds one count of this clone. This chain links TRBV5-4 with TRBJ2-5; 8 positions match TRBD2. V shed 3 bases, J shed 4 bases, and the junction held 8 bases outside the gene matches. CDR3 length: 15 residues. In germline, CDR1 is SGHNT, CDR2 YYREEE (reference sequence). CDR3 residues: CASSSRTSRVETQYF. In nucleotides, the CDR3 is TGTGCCAGCAGCTCCCGGACTAGCCGGGTAGAGACCCAGTACTTC. Variable domain in full (rest from reference TRBV5-4 and TRBJ2-5): ETGVTQSPTHLIKTRGQQVTLRCSSQSGHNTVSWYQQALGQGPQFIFQYYREEENGRGNFPPRFSGLQFPNYSSELNVNALELDDSALYLCASSSRTSRVETQYFGPGTRLLVL.

J is TRBJ1-1 and V is TRBV18, with TRBD1 as a possible D gene (6 bases). V lost 3 bases to trimming and J lost 5 bases, with 10 bases between them. Germline V gene data show CDR1 as KGHSH and CDR2 as LQKENI. The CDR3 covers 13 residues. The CDR3, as DNA: TGTGCCAGCTCACCGAACAGGGATACTGAAGCTTTCTTT. Its translation is CASSPNRDTEAFF.

The V call is TRBV6-6, the J call TRBJ1-4; perhaps TRBD1 as D (6 bases). Trimming cost V 6 bases and J 6 bases, with 17 bases left between them. The CDR3 contains 15 residues. CDR1 MNHNY and CDR2 SVGAGI come from the germline V gene (reference sequence). CDR3 DNA: TGTGCCAGCAGCATCTATGACAGGCTTGATGAAAAACTGTTTTTT. Translated, it gives CASSIYDRLDEKLFF.

The rearrangement uses TRBV5-1 and TRBJ2-1; 7 bases fit TRBD2. The junction had 14 bases not matched to a gene; V was cut back by 1 base and J by 1 base. This CDR3 is built from 19 residues. Germline assignment: CDR1 SGHRS and CDR2 YFSETQ. CDR3 coding DNA: TGCGCCAGCAGCTTGACAGGACTAGTAAGGGGCCAATCCTACAATGAGCAGTTCTTC. Its protein product is CASSLTGLVRGQSYNEQFF. The variable domain in full, with the rest retrieved from reference TRBV5-1 and TRBJ2-1, is KAGVTQTPRYLIKTRGQQVTLSCSPISGHRSVSWYQQTPGQGLQFLFEYFSETQRNKGNFPGRFSGRQFSNSRSEMNVSTLELGDSALYLCASSLTGLVRGQSYNEQFFGPGTRLTVL.

This chain links TRBV19 with TRBJ1-5; D perhaps matches TRBD1 (6 bases). This CDR3 has 15 residues. Germline assignment: CDR1 LNHDA and CDR2 SQIVND (reference sequence). The V and J ends lost 7 bases and 4 bases respectively, with 17 bases between them. CDR3 bases: TGTGCCAGTATGAATCAGGGGAGGGGTAATCAGCCCCAGCATTTT. Encoded protein: CASMNQGRGNQPQHF. Combining the CDR3 with reference TRBV19 and TRBJ1-5 gives the whole variable domain DGGITQSPKYLFRKEGQNVTLSCEQNLNHDAMYWYRQDPGQGLRLIYYSQIVNDFQKGDIAEGYSVSREKKESFPLTVTSAQKNPTAFYLCASMNQGRGNQPQHFGDGTRLSIL.

The chain carries TRBV28 and TRBJ2-1; a weak D match, TRBD1 (8 bases). The V end lost 6 bases, the J end lost 0 bases, and 21 bases lay between the germline ends. The CDR3 loop spans 18 amino acids. The germline CDR1 and CDR2 sequences are MDHEN and SYDVKM. The CDR3 is CASRSRTGRGTSYNEQFF. The CDR3 DNA sequence: TGTGCCAGCAGGTCCCGGACAGGGAGGGGGACCTCCTACAATGAGCAGTTCTTC.

The chain links TRBV14 to TRBJ1-2, with a possible D match to TRBD1 (5 bases). From germline, CDR1 is SGHDN and CDR2 FVKESK. Deletions cut 2 bases from V and 7 bases from J, with 11 bases between. The CDR3 is made up of 13 amino acids. In DNA, the CDR3 is TGTGCCAGCAGCCAATCCCGGGGGTCTGGCTACACCTTC. This codes for CASSQSRGSGYTF.

The V gene is TRBV27, the J gene TRBJ2-1, with 7 bases fitting TRBD2. Germline CDR1 reads MNHEY; CDR2 reads SMNVEV (reference sequence). Trimming at V came to 7 bases and at J to 5 bases, leaving 14 bases not matched to a gene. The CDR3 is 16 amino acids. The CDR3 nucleotides are TGTGCCAGCAACAGTTGGACGGGGGGTCGGGACAATGAGCAGTTCTTC. This encodes CASNSWTGGRDNEQFF.

The J gene is TRBJ2-5, the V gene TRBV4-2, with 7 nucleotides matching TRBD2. After removal of 0 bases from V and 1 base from J, the junction contained 8 bases not matched to a gene. Germline V lookup: CDR1 LGHNA, CDR2 YNFKEQ. The CDR3 covers 17 residues. In DNA form, the CDR3 reads TGTGCCAGCAGCCAAGAGGGAAGAGTAGCGGGCCAAGAGACCCAGTACTTC. It translates to CASSQEGRVAGQETQYF.

Here the CDR3 DNA reads TGTGCCAGTAGTCCCCGACCGAGGGTTAATGAAAAACTGTTTTTT. It translates to CASSPRPRVNEKLFF. The chain has TRBV19 and TRBJ1-4; D remains unclear. The CDR3 contains 15 residues. V lost 5 bases, J lost 4 bases, and 14 bases lay in between. CDR1 and CDR2 (germline): LNHDA, SQIVND (reference sequence). Full variable domain (outside the CDR3, taken from reference TRBV19 and TRBJ1-4): DGGITQSPKYLFRKEGQNVTLSCEQNLNHDAMYWYRQDPGQGLRLIYYSQIVNDFQKGDIAEGYSVSREKKESFPLTVTSAQKNPTAFYLCASSPRPRVNEKLFFGSGTQLSVL.

This chain connects TRBV28 to TRBJ1-2; 7 positions match TRBD1. The V and J ends lost 6 bases and 1 base, in that order; junction bases with no gene match: 8. CDR3 length equals 15 residues. Germline V gene sequence: CDR1 MDHEN, CDR2 SYDVKM. CDR3 residues: CASSPNRGYNYGYTF. In DNA, the CDR3 is TGTGCCAGCAGCCCCAACAGGGGTTATAACTATGGCTACACCTTC.

The rearrangement joins TRBV9 to TRBJ2-5; TRBD2 matches 9 bases. The germline V gene encodes CDR1 SGDLS and CDR2 YYNGEE. V lost 0 bases to trimming and J lost 4 bases; unmatched junction nucleotides: 4. This CDR3 has 15 residues. This chain's CDR3 is CASSVETSGLETQYF. The DNA of the CDR3 is TGTGCCAGCAGCGTAGAAACTAGCGGGTTAGAGACCCAGTACTTC.

The table lists this clone with a few counts. The chain joins TRBV12-5 to TRBJ2-2, with 13 bases identical to TRBD2. The CDR3 runs 17 residues. Germline trimming cut 4 bases from V and 5 bases from J; bases unmatched to any gene: 7. Germline loops: CDR1 LGHNT, CDR2 FRNRAP. CDR3 residues: CASGSSTSGRLTGELFF. The CDR3 region has the DNA TGTGCTAGTGGTTCCTCGACTAGCGGGAGGTTGACCGGGGAGCTGTTTTTT.

This chain joins TRBV7-8 and TRBJ2-7; 8 bases agree with TRBD2. With V trimmed by 2 bases and J by 5 bases, 14 bases remained unmatched. Looked up from germline, CDR1 is SGHVS and CDR2 is FQNEAQ. The CDR3 extends over 17 amino acids. CDR3 sequence reads: CASSLQIPGGEVHEQYF. DNA of the CDR3: TGTGCCAGCAGCTTACAGATACCGGGAGGGGAGGTCCACGAGCAGTACTTC.

The CDR3 loop is CASSSDRGRRSGELFF. CDR3 nucleotides: TGTGCCAGCAGCTCGGACAGGGGGCGTAGGTCCGGGGAGCTGTTTTTT. The chain joins TRBV7-2 to TRBJ2-2; 11 bases are a match to TRBD1. CDR1 is SGHTA, CDR2 FQGNSA, per germline. J lost 6 bases, V lost 4 bases, and 7 bases had no gene match. CDR3 size: 16 residues.

The chain recombines TRBV30 with TRBJ2-7; D not certain. V was shortened by 4 bases and J by 6 bases, with 19 bases between the two germline ends. The CDR3 is 14 amino acids. Germline V gives CDR1 GTSNPN, CDR2 SVGIG (reference sequence). The CDR3, as DNA: TGTGCCTGGACCCCGGGTCAGATTCTGAGCGAGCAGTACTTC. This gives the protein CAWTPGQILSEQYF.

The chain joins TRBV7-2 to TRBJ2-7; perhaps TRBD2 as D (6 bases). This CDR3 spans 15 amino acids. From germline, CDR1 is SGHTA and CDR2 FQGNSA. The V gene lost 3 bases and the J gene lost 0 bases, with 12 bases spanning the gap. CDR3 nucleotides: TGTGCCAGCAGCTTTGTAGCGGCACTCTCCTACGAGCAGTACTTC. As protein: CASSFVAALSYEQYF.

CDR3 sequence: CASSLGGPQETQYF. Written as DNA, the CDR3 is TGTGCCAGCAGTCTGGGGGGTCCCCAAGAGACCCAGTACTTC. The gene calls are TRBV7-3 and TRBJ2-5, with D tentatively TRBD2 (6 bases). Trimming stripped 6 bases from V and 1 base from J, with 12 bases between. Germline assignment: CDR1 SGHTA and CDR2 FQGTGA. The CDR3 runs 14 residues.

This clone came up once. V gene TRBV7-6 combines with J gene TRBJ2-3, with 7 bases aligning to TRBD2. With 0 bases clipped from V and 6 bases from J, the junction kept 15 bases outside the gene matches. CDR1 is SGHVS and CDR2 is FNYEAQ in the germline V gene. The CDR3 sequence is 18 residues long. The CDR3 sequence is CASSLAASRGDMMDTQYF. As DNA, the CDR3 is TGTGCCAGCAGCTTAGCAGCCTCCCGGGGGGATATGATGGATACGCAGTATTTT. The variable domain in full, completed from reference TRBV7-6 and TRBJ2-3, reads GAGVSQSPRYKVTKRGQDVALRCDPISGHVSLYWYRQALGQGPEFLTYFNYEAQQDKSGLPNDRFSAERPEGSISTLTIQRTEQRDSAMYRCASSLAASRGDMMDTQYFGPGTRLTVL.

The V call is TRBV7-9, the J call TRBJ2-3, with a tentative D call TRBD2 (5 bases). V was clipped by 0 bases and J by 4 bases, with 11 bases between them. Germline assignment: CDR1 SEHNR and CDR2 FQNEAQ (reference sequence). The CDR3 has 15 residues. CDR3 region: CASSLALVSADTQYF. CDR3 nucleotides: TGTGCCAGCAGCTTAGCGCTGGTTAGCGCAGATACGCAGTATTTT.

The chain combines TRBV14 with TRBJ2-3, with TRBD1 matching over 10 bases. The V gene's germline CDR1 is SGHDN and CDR2 FVKESK. CDR3 size: 17 residues. V trimming: 4 bases; J trimming: 2 bases; junction bases outside the gene matches: 9. CDR3 sequence reads: CASSPGQGTPYTDTQYF. In nucleotides, the CDR3 is TGTGCCAGCAGCCCGGGACAGGGGACACCCTACACAGATACGCAGTATTTT.

CDR3 sequence reads: CASSSSGNSYNEQFF. CDR3 DNA: TGTGCCAGCAGTTCTAGCGGCAACTCCTACAATGAGCAGTTCTTC. This rearrangement joins TRBV6-5 to TRBJ2-1, with TRBD2 identical over 7 bases. Germline CDR1 and CDR2: MNHEY and SVGAGI. The junction had 3 bases not matched to a gene; V was cut back by 4 bases and J by 0 bases. This CDR3 is built from 15 residues.

The V and J genes are TRBV6-2 or TRBV6-3 and TRBJ2-6, with 8 bases fitting TRBD1. CDR3 length: 15 amino acids. The junction had 4 bases not matched to a gene; V was cut back by 5 bases and J by 4 bases. Germline lookup yields CDR1 MNHEY and CDR2 SVGEGT. CDR3 loop: CASSADRVGANVLTF. In DNA form, the CDR3 reads TGTGCCAGCAGTGCGGACAGGGTCGGGGCCAACGTCCTGACTTTC.

The chain has TRBV5-1 and TRBJ2-7; D unresolved. CDR3 length equals 14 residues. The V gene lost 0 bases and the J gene lost 5 bases, with 12 bases spanning the gap. Germline V gives CDR1 SGHRS, CDR2 YFSETQ. The CDR3 coding sequence is TGCGCCAGCAGCTTGGTTGTAGCTAGTAACGAGCAGTACTTC. It encodes CASSLVVASNEQYF. The full variable domain, rest sourced from reference TRBV5-1 and TRBJ2-7, is KAGVTQTPRYLIKTRGQQVTLSCSPISGHRSVSWYQQTPGQGLQFLFEYFSETQRNKGNFPGRFSGRQFSNSRSEMNVSTLELGDSALYLCASSLVVASNEQYFGPGTRLTVT.

The chain joins TRBV28 to TRBJ2-3; TRBD1 might be the D (5 bases). Germline V CDR1 and CDR2: MDHEN, SYDVKM. The V end lost 4 bases, the J end lost 0 bases, and 8 bases lay between the germline ends. There are 14 residues in the CDR3. In nucleotides, the CDR3 is TGTGCCAGCAGTTCAACAGGTAGCACAGATACGCAGTATTTT. It is translated as CASSSTGSTDTQYF. The variable domain in full, with the rest retrieved from reference TRBV28 and TRBJ2-3, is DVKVTQSSRYLVKRTGEKVFLECVQDMDHENMFWYRQDPGLGLRLIYFSYDVKMKEKGDIPEGYSVSREKKERFSLILESASTNQTSMYLCASSSTGSTDTQYFGPGTRLTVL.